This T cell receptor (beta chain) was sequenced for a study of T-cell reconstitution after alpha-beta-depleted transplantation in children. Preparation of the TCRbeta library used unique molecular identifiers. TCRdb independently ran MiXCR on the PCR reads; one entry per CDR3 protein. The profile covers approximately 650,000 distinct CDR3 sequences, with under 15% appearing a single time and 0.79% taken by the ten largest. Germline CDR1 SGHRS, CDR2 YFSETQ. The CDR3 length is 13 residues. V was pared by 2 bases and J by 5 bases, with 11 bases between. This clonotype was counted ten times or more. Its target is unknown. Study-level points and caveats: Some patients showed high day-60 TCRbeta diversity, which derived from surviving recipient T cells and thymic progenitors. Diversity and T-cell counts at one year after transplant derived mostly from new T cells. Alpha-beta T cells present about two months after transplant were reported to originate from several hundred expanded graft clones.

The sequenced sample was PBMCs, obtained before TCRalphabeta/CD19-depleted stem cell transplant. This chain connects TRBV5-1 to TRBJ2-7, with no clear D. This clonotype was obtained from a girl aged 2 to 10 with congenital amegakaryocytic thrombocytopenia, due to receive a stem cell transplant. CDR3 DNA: TGCGCCAGCAGCTTAGTTCCCGACAACGAGCAGTACTTC. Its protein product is CASSLVPDNEQYF.